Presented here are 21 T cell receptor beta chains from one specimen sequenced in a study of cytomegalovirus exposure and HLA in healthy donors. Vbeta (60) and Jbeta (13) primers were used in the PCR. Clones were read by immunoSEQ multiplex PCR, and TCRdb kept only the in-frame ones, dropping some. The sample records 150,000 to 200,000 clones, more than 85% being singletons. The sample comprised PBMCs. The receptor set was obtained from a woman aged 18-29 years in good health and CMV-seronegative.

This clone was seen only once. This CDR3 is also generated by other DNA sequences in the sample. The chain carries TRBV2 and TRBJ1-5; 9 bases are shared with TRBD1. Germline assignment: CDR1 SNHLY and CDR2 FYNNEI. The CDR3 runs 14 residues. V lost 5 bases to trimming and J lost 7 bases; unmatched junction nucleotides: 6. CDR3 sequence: CASSSGQGNQPQHF. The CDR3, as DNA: TGTGCCAGCAGTTCGGGACAGGGTAACCAGCCCCAGCATTTT.

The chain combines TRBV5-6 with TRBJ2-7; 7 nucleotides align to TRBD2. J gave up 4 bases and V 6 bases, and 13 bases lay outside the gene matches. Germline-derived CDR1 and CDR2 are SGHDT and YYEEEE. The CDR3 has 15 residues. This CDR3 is CASTLPGGSQYEQYF. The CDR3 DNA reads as TGTGCCAGCACCCTTCCCGGCGGGAGTCAGTACGAGCAGTACTTC.

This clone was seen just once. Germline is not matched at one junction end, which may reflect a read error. CDR3 sequence: CASSDSDRSYEQYF. DNA for the CDR3: TGTGCCAGCAGTGACTCCGACAGATCCTACGAGCAGTACTTC. This chain uses TRBV6-5 with TRBJ2-7, with D maybe TRBD1 (5 bases). Per germline, CDR1 MNHEY and CDR2 SVGAGI. This CDR3 region has 14 residues.

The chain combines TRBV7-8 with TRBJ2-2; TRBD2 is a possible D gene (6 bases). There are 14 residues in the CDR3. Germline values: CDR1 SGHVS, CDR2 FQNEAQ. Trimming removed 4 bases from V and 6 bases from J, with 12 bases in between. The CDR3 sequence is CASSWGSGAGELFF. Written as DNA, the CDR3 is TGTGCCAGCAGCTGGGGGTCGGGGGCCGGGGAGCTGTTTTTT.

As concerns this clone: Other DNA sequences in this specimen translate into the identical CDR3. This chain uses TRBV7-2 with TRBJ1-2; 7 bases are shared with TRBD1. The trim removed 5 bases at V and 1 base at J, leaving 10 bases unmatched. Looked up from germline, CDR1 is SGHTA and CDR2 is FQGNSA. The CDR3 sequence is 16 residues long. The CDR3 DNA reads TGTGCCAGCAGCCCACGCGACAGGGCGTTTAACTATGGCTACACCTTC. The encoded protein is CASSPRDRAFNYGYTF.

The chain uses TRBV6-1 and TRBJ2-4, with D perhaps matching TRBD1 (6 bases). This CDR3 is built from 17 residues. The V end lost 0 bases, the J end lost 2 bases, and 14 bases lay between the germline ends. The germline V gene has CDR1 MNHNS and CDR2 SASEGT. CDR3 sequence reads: CASSEAVGAMTKNIQYF. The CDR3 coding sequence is TGTGCCAGCAGTGAAGCCGTGGGGGCTATGACCAAAAACATTCAGTACTTC.

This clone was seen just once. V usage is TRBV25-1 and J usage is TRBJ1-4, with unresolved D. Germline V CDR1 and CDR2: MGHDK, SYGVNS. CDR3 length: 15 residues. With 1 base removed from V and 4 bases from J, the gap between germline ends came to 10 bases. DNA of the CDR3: TGTGCCAGCAGTGAATCGGGAACTATTAATGAAAAACTGTTTTTT. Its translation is CASSESGTINEKLFF.

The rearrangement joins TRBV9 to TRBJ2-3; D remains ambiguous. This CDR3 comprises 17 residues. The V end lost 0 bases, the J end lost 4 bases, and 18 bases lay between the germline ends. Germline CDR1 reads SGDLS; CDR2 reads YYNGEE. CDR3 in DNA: TGTGCCAGCAGCGTAGGTAGTCTAGGATTCAGTCCAGATACGCAGTATTTT. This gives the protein CASSVGSLGFSPDTQYF.

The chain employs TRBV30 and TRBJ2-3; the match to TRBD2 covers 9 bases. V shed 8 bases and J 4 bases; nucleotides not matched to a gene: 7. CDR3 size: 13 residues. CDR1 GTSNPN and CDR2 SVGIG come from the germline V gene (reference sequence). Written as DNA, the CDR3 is TGTGCCCGCGGGGTAGCGGGGGCAGATACGCAGTATTTT. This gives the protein CARGVAGADTQYF.

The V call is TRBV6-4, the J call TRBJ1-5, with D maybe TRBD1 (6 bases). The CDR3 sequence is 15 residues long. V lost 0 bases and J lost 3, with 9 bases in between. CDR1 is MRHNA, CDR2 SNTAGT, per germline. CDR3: CASSDSAGDNQPQHF. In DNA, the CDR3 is TGTGCCAGCAGTGACTCAGCAGGGGACAATCAGCCCCAGCATTTT.

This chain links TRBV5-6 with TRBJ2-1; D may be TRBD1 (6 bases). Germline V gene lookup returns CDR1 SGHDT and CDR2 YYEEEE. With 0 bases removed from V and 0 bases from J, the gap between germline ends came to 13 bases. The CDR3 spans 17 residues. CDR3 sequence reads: CASSLDGQPFSYNEQFF. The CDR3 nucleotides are TGTGCCAGCAGCTTGGATGGACAGCCATTCTCCTACAATGAGCAGTTCTTC.

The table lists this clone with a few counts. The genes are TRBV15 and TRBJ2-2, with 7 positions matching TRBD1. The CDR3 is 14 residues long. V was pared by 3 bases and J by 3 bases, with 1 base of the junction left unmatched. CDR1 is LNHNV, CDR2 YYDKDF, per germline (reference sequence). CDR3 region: CATSSQGDTGELFF. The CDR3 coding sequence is TGTGCCACCAGCAGCCAGGGGGACACCGGGGAGCTGTTTTTT. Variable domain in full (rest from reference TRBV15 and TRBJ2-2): DAMVIQNPRYQVTQFGKPVTLSCSQTLNHNVMYWYQQKSSQAPKLLFHYYDKDFNNEADTPDNFQSRRPNTSFCFLDIRSPGLGDTAMYLCATSSQGDTGELFFGEGSRLTVL.

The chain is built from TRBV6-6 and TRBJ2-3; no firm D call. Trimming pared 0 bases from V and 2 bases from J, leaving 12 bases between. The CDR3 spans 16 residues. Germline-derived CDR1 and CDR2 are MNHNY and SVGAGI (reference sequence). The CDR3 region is CASSYSTAHYTDTQYF. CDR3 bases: TGTGCCAGCAGTTACTCGACGGCGCACTACACAGATACGCAGTATTTT.

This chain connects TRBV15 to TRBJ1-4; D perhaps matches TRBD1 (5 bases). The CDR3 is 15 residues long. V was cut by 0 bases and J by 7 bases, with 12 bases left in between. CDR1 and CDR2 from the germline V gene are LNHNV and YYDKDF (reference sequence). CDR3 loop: CATSRDRQGSEKLFF. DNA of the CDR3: TGTGCCACCAGCAGAGATCGGCAGGGAAGTGAAAAACTGTTTTTT.

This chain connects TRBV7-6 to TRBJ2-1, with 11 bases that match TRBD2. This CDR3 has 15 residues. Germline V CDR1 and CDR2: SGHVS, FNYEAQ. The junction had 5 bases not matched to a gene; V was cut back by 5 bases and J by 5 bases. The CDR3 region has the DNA TGTGCCAGCAGCATCCTAGCGGGGGGAAACAATGAGCAGTTCTTC. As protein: CASSILAGGNNEQFF.

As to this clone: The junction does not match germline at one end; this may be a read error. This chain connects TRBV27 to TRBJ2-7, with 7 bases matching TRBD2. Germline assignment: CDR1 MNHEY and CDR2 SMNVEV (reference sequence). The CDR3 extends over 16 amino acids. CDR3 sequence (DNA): TGTGCCAGCAGTCCTGGGCCAGCGGGGATCCCCTACGTGCAGTACTTC. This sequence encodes CASSPGPAGIPYVQYF.

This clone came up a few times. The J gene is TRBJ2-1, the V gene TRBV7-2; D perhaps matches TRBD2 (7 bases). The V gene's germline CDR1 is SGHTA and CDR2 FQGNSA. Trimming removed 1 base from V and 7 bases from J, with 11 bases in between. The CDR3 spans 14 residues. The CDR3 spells CASSLVGGDNEQFF. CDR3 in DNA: TGTGCCAGCAGCTTAGTAGGGGGGGATAATGAGCAGTTCTTC.

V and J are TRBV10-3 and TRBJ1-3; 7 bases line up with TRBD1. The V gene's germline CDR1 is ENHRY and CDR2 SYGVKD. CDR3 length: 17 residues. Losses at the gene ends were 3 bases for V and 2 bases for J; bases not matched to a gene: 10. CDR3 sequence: CAISDSRQGRAGNTIYF. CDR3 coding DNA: TGTGCCATCAGTGACTCTAGACAGGGAAGAGCTGGAAACACCATATATTTT.

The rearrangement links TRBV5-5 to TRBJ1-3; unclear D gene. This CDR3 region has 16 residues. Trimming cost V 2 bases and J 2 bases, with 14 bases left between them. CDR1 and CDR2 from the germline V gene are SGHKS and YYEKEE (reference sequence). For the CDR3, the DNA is TGTGCCAGCAGCTTCCACGGAGGCCAGGCTGGAAACACCATATATTTT. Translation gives CASSFHGGQAGNTIYF. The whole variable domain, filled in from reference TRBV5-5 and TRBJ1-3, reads DAGVTQSPTHLIKTRGQQVTLRCSPISGHKSVSWYQQVLGQGPQFIFQYYEKEERGRGNFPDRFSARQFPNYSSELNVNALLLGDSALYLCASSFHGGQAGNTIYFGEGSWLTVV.

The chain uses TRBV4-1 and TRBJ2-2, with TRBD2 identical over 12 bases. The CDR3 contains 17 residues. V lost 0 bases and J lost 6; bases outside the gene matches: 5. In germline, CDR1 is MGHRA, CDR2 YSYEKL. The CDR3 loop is CASSQDALAGGPGELFF. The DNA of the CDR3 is TGCGCCAGCAGCCAAGATGCCCTAGCGGGAGGGCCCGGGGAGCTGTTTTTT.

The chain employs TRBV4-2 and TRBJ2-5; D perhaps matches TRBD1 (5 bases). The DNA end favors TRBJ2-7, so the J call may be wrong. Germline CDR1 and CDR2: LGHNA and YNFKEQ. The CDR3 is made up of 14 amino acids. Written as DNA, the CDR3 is TGTGCCAGCAGCTCGTGGGGCAGAACCTACGAGCAGTACTTC. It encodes CASSSWGRTYEQYF.